The text below deals with one T cell receptor (beta chain). Its cognate antigen is unknown. PCR was performed using 60 Vbeta and 13 Jbeta primers. Libraries were prepared by immunoSEQ multiplex PCR; TCRdb keeps only in-frame clonotypes and omits some of them. The sample contains some 110,000 clones, 75% to 85% of which appear only once. The data derive from a study of cytomegalovirus exposure and HLA in healthy donors. Broader study findings: In an earlier analysis, about 87% or about 30%: the productive usage of most TCR beta V segments. Being indistinguishable, some V segments were excluded, TRBV6-2 and TRBV6-3 among them. In a later analysis, productive TCRs from donors in an Asian-associated ancestry cluster reportedly carried fewer N-insertions than the cohort mean.

The CDR3 is 12 residues long. The V and J ends lost 4 bases and 4 bases respectively, with 7 bases between them. CDR1 and CDR2 from the germline V gene are SGHRS and YFSETQ. Input material: PBMCs. V and J are TRBV5-1 and TRBJ2-3, with D unclear. The source is a woman in her late teens or twenties in good health and CMV-seropositive. DNA for the CDR3: TGCGCCAGCAGCCCAGATGCAGATACGCAGTATTTT. Translated, it gives CASSPDADTQYF.